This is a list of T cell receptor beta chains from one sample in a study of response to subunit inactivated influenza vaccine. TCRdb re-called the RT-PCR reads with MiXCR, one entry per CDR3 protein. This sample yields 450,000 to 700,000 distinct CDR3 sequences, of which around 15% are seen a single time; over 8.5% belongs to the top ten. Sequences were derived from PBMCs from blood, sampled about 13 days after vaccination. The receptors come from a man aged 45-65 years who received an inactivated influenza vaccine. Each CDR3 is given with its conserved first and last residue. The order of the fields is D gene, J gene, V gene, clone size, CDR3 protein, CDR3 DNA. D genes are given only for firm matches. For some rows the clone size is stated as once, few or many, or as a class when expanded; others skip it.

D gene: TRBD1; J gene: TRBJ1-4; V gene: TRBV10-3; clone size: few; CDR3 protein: CAISPGQVGEKLFF; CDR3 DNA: TGTGCCATCAGTCCCGGACAGGTTGGTGAAAAACTGTTTTTT
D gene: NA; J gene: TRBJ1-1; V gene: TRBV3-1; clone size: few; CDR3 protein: CASSHPPQNTEAFF; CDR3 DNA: TGTGCCAGCAGCCATCCCCCCCAGAACACTGAAGCTTTCTTT
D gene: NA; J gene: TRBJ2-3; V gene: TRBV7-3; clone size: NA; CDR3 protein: CASSLNGGAYTDTQYF; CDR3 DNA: TGTGCCAGCAGCTTAAATGGGGGCGCATACACAGATACGCAGTATTTT
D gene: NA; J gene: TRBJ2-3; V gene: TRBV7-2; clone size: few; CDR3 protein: CASRQGAGARVDTQYF; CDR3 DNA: TGTGCCAGCAGGCAAGGGGCGGGGGCCCGAGTAGATACGCAGTATTTT
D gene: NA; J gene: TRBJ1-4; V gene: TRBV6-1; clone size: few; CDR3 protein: CASSEGPRGEKLFF; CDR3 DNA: TGTGCCAGCAGTGAAGGGCCCCGAGGGGAAAAACTGTTTTTT
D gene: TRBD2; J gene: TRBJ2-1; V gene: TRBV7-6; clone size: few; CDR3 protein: CASSPRYNLRTSGNEQFF; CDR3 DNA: TGTGCCAGCAGCCCGAGGTATAACCTAAGGACTAGCGGGAATGAGCAGTTCTTC
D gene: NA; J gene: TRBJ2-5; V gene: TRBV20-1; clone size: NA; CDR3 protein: CSAQPGQETQYF; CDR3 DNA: TGCAGTGCTCAGCCGGGGCAAGAGACCCAGTACTTC
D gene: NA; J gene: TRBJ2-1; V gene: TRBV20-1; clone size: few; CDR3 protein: CSVRGMVSYNEQFF; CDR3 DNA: TGCAGTGTAAGAGGCATGGTCTCCTACAATGAGCAGTTCTTC
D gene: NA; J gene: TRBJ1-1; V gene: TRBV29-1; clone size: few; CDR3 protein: CSVAHGVTGSEAFF; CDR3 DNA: TGCAGCGTTGCTCACGGGGTGACGGGCTCTGAAGCTTTCTTT
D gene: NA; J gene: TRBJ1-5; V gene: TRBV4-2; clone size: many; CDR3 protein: CASSQALGNQPQHF; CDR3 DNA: TGTGCCAGCAGCCAAGCCTTAGGCAATCAGCCCCAGCATTTT
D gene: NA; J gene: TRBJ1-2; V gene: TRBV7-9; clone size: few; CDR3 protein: CASSHRESNYGYTF; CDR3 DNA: TGTGCCAGCAGCCACCGGGAATCTAACTATGGCTACACCTTC
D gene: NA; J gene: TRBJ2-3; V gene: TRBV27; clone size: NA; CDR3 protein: CASSFRVLLGGTDTQYF; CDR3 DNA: TGTGCCAGCAGTTTTCGGGTACTACTGGGGGGCACAGATACGCAGTATTTT
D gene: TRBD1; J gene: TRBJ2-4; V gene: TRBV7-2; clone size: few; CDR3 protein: CASTLTGQDIQYF; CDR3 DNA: TGTGCCAGCACGTTGACGGGACAGGACATTCAGTACTTC
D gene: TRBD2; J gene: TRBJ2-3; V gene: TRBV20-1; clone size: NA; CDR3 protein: CSASPTSGVPDTQYF; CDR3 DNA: TGCAGTGCTAGTCCAACAAGCGGGGTTCCGGATACGCAGTATTTT
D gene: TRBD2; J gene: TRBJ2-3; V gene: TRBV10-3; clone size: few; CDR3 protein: CAISRGGSTDTQYF; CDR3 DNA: TGTGCCATCAGCCGCGGCGGGAGTACAGATACGCAGTATTTT
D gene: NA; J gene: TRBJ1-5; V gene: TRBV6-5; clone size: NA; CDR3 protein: CASSYGINSNQPQHF; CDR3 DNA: TGTGCCAGCAGTTACGGGATTAATAGCAATCAGCCCCAGCATTTT
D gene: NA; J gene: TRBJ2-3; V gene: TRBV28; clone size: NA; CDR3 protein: CASSPTAVRLDTQYF; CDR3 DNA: TGTGCCAGCAGCCCGACCGCAGTGCGTCTGGATACGCAGTATTTT
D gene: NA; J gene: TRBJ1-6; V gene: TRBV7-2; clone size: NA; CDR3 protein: CASSTGSYSPLHF; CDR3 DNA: TGTGCCAGCAGCACAGGGAGTTATTCACCCCTCCACTTT
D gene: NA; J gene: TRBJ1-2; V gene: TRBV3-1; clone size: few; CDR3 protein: CASSQAGSGYTF; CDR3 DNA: TGTGCCAGCAGCCAAGCAGGATCCGGCTACACCTTC
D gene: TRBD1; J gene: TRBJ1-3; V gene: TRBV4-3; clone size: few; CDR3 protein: CASSQETTRDSSGNTIYF; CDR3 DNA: TGCGCCAGCAGCCAAGAAACTACCCGGGACAGCTCTGGAAACACCATATATTTT
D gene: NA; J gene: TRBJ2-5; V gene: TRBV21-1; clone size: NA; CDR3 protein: CASSKGGSLETQYF; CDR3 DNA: TGTGCCAGCAGCAAAGGCGGCAGCTTAGAGACCCAGTACTTC
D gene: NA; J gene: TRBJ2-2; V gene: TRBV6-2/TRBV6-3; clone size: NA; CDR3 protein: CASSSRFTGELFF; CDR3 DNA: TGTGCCAGCAGTTCTAGGTTCACCGGGGAGCTGTTTTTT
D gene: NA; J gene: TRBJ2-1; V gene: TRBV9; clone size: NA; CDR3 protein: CASSPQINEQFF; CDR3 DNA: TGTGCCAGCAGCCCACAAATCAATGAGCAGTTCTTC
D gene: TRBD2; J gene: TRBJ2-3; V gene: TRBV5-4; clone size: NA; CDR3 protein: CASSGGTSPRDTQYF; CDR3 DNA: TGTGCCAGCAGCGGAGGGACTAGCCCGAGAGATACGCAGTATTTT
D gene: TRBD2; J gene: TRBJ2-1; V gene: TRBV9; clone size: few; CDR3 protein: CASSPREVYNEQFF; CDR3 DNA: TGTGCCAGCAGCCCCCGGGAGGTTTACAATGAGCAGTTCTTC
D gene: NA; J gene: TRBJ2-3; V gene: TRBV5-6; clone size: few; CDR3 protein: CASSLDTGFGTDTQYF; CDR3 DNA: TGTGCCAGCAGCTTGGATACAGGGTTTGGCACAGATACGCAGTATTTT
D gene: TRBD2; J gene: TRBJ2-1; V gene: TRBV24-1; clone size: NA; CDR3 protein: CATSDSKRLGGRGSGNEQFF; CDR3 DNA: TGTGCCACCAGTGATTCCAAAAGGCTTGGCGGGAGGGGATCAGGGAATGAGCAGTTCTTC
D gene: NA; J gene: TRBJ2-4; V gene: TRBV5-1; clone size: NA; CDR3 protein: CASSLGDRGDIQYF; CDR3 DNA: TGCGCCAGCAGCTTGGGGGACCGTGGGGACATTCAGTACTTC
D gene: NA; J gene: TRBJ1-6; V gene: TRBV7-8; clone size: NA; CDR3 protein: CASSQTLPAANNSPLHF; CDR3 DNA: TGTGCCAGCAGCCAGACCTTGCCAGCAGCAAATAATTCACCCCTCCACTTT
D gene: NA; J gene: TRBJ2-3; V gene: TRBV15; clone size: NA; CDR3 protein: CATSREGGPDTQYF; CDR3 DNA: TGTGCCACCAGCAGAGAGGGGGGCCCAGATACGCAGTATTTT
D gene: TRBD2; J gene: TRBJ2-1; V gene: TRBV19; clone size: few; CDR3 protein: CASSNRQLAGAYNEQFF; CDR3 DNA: TGTGCCAGTAGTAATAGGCAACTAGCGGGAGCCTACAATGAGCAGTTCTTC
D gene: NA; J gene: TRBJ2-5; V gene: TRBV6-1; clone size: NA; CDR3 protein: CASSPPFERTPQETQYF; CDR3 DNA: TGTGCCAGCAGTCCCCCTTTCGAGCGGACCCCGCAAGAGACCCAGTACTTC
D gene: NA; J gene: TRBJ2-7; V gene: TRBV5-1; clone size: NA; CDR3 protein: CASSLEAGARWTEQYF; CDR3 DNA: TGCGCCAGCAGCTTGGAGGCGGGCGCCCGATGGACCGAGCAGTACTTC
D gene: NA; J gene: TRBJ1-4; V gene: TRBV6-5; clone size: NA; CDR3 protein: CASSYAATSEKLFF; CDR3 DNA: TGTGCCAGCAGTTACGCCGCAACTAGTGAAAAACTGTTTTTT
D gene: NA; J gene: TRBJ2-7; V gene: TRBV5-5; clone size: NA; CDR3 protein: CASSLAGPILQYF; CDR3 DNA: TGTGCCAGCAGCTTGGCTGGACCCATACTGCAGTACTTC
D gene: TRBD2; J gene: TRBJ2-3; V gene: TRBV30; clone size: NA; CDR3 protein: CASASGSTDTQYF; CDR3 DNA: TGTGCCTCTGCTAGCGGGAGCACAGATACGCAGTATTTT
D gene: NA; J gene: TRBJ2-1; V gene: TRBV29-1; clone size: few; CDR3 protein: CSVDGRTSSYNEQFF; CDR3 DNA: TGCAGCGTTGATGGGAGGACGAGCTCCTACAATGAGCAGTTCTTC
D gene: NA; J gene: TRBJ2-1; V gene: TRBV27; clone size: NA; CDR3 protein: CASSLLGGRGSSYNEQFF; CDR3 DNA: TGTGCCAGCAGTTTATTGGGGGGGAGGGGGAGCTCCTACAATGAGCAGTTCTTC
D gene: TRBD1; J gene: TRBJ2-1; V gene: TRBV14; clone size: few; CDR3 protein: CASSHPGGGLYEQFF; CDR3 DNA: TGTGCCAGCAGCCATCCAGGGGGCGGATTATATGAGCAGTTCTTC
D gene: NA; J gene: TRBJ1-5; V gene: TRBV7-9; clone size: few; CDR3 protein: CASTIGGNQPQHF; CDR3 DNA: TGTGCCAGCACAATAGGGGGCAATCAGCCCCAGCATTTT
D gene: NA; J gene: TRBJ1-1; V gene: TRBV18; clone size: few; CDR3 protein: CASSPRLDTEAFF; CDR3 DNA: TGTGCCAGCTCACCCAGGTTAGACACTGAAGCTTTCTTT
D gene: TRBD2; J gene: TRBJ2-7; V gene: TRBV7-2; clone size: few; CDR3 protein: CASSLTGTSGDIYEQYF; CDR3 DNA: TGTGCCAGCAGCTTAACCGGGACTAGCGGAGACATCTACGAGCAGTACTTC
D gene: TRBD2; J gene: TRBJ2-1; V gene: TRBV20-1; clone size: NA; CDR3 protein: CSAFQGWEGDEQFF; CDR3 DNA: TGCAGTGCTTTCCAGGGATGGGAGGGCGATGAGCAGTTCTTC
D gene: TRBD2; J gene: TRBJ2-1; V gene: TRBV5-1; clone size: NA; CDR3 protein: CASSLAGRGRLNEQFF; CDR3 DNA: TGCGCCAGCAGCTTGGCCGGTCGCGGGAGACTGAATGAGCAGTTCTTC
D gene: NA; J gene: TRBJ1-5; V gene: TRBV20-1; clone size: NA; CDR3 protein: CSARRQGNQPQHF; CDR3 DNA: TGCAGTGCTAGGCGTCAGGGAAATCAGCCCCAGCATTTT
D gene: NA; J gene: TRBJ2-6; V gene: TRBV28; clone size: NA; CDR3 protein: CASSLPGDRGANVLTF; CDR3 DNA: TGTGCCAGCAGTCTGCCAGGGGATCGCGGGGCCAACGTCCTGACTTTC
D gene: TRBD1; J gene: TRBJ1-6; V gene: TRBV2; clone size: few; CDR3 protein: CASRNNRGWNSPLHF; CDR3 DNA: TGTGCCAGCAGAAACAACAGGGGTTGGAATTCACCCCTCCACTTT
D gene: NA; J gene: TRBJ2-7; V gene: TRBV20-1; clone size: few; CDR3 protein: CSANQDRPYEQYF; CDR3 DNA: TGCAGTGCTAACCAAGACAGGCCCTACGAGCAGTACTTC
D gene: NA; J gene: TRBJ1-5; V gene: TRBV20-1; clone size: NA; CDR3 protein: CSASTVEDIDQPQHF; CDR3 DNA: TGCAGTGCTAGTACCGTTGAGGACATTGATCAGCCCCAGCATTTT
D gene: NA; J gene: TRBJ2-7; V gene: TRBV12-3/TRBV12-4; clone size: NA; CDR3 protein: CASSAGTHEQYF; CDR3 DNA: TGTGCCAGCAGCGCCGGGACCCACGAGCAGTACTTC